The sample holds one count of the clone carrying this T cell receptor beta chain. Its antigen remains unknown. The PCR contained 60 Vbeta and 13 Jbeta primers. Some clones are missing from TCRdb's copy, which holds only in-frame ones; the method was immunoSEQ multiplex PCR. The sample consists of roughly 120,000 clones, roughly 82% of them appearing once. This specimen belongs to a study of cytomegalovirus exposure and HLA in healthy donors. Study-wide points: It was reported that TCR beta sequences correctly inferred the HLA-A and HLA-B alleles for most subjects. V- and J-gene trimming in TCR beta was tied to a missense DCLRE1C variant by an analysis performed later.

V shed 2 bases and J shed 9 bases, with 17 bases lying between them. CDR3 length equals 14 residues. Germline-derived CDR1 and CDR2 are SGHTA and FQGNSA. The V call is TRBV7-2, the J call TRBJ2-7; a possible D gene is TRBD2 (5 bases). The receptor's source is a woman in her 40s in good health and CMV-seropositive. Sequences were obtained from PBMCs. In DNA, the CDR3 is TGTGCCAGCAGCTTAAAGTCCGGAGGCTATGGGCAGTACTTC. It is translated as CASSLKSGGYGQYF.